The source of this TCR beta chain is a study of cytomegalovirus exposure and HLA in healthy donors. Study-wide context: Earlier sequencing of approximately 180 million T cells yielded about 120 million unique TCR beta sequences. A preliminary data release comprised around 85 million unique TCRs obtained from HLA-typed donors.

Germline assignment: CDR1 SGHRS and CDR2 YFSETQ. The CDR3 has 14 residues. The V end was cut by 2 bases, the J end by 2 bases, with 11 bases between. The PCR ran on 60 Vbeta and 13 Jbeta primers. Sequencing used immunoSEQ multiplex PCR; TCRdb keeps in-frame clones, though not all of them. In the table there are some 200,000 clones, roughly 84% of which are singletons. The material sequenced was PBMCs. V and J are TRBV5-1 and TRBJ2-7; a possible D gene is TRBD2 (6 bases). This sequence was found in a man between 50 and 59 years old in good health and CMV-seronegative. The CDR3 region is CASSFGTVTYEQYF. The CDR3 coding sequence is TGCGCCAGCAGCTTTGGGACTGTTACCTACGAGCAGTACTTC.